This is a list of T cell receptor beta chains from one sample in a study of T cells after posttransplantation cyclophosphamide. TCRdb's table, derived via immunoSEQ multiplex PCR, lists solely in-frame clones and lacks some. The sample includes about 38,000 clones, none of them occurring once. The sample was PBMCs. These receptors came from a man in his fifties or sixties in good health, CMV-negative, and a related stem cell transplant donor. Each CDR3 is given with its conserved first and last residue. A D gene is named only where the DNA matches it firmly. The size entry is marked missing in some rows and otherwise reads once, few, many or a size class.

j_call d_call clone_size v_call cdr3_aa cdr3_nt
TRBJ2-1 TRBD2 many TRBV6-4 CASRKRGVAYNEQFF TGTGCCAGCAGAAAACGGGGGGTCGCCTACAATGAGCAGTTCTTC
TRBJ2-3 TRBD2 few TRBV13 CASSRLAGGPGTDTQYF TGTGCCAGCAGCCGACTAGCGGGAGGGCCGGGCACAGATACGCAGTATTTT
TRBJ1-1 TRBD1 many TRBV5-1 CASSLVRGRVNTEAFF TGCGCCAGCAGCTTGGTAAGGGGGCGAGTGAACACTGAAGCTTTCTTT
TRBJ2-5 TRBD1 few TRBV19 CASSRDRGEETQYF TGTGCCAGCAGTCGAGACAGGGGAGAAGAGACCCAGTACTTC
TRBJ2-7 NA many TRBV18 CASSPLEGGLNEQYF TGTGCCAGCTCACCACTGGAGGGGGGGCTAAACGAGCAGTACTTC
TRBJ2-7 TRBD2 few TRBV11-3 CASSFGGASHEQYF TGTGCCAGCAGCTTCGGGGGGGCGAGCCACGAGCAGTACTTC
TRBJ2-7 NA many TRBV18 CASSRQGGAYEQYF TGTGCCAGCTCACGCCAAGGGGGGGCCTACGAGCAGTACTTC
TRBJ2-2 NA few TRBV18 CASSKLAGELFF TGTGCCAGCTCAAAACTAGCCGGGGAGCTGTTTTTT
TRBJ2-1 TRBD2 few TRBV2 CARGGLAGGVSEQFF TGTGCCAGAGGGGGACTAGCGGGAGGAGTTAGCGAGCAGTTCTTC
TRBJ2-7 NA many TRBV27 CASSLWTNDEQYF TGTGCCAGCAGTTTATGGACTAACGACGAGCAGTACTTC
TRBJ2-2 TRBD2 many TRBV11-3 CASSLDTSLGGAGELFF TGTGCCAGCAGCTTAGATACGAGCTTGGGGGGGGCCGGGGAGCTGTTTTTT
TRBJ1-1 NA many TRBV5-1 CASSLRQGLTEAFF TGCGCCAGCAGCTTGCGTCAGGGACTCACTGAAGCTTTCTTT
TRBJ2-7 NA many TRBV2 CASSESISGVANEQYF TGTGCCAGCAGTGAAAGTATATCGGGTGTCGCTAACGAGCAGTACTTC
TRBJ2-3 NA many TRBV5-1 CASSLGGTDTQYF TGCGCCAGCAGCTTAGGGGGCACAGATACGCAGTATTTT
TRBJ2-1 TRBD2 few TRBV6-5 CASSLGLALNEQFF TGTGCCAGCAGTCTGGGACTAGCCCTCAATGAGCAGTTCTTC
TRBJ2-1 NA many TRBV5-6 CASSLQGRAENEQFF TGTGCCAGCAGCTTACAGGGTAGGGCAGAGAATGAGCAGTTCTTC
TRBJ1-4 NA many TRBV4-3 CASSQDMAGARGKLFF TGCGCCAGCAGCCAAGATATGGCAGGTGCTCGGGGGAAACTGTTTTTT
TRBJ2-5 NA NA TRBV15 CATSRTGFKETQYF TGTGCCACCAGCAGGACGGGATTCAAAGAGACCCAGTACTTC
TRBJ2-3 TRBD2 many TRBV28 CASSSRLAGYPDTQYF TGTGCCAGCAGTTCCCGACTAGCGGGATATCCAGATACGCAGTATTTT
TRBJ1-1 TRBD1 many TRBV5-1 CASSLAPQGAGMNTEAFF TGCGCCAGCAGCTTGGCCCCTCAGGGGGCGGGTATGAACACTGAAGCTTTCTTT
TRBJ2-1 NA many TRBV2 CARTATRFVYNEQFF TGTGCCAGGACCGCGACACGATTCGTCTACAATGAGCAGTTCTTC
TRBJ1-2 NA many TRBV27 CASSPRSNYGYTF TGTGCCAGCAGTCCTAGGAGTAACTATGGCTACACCTTC
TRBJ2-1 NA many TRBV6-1 CASSSTGRPYNEQFF TGTGCCAGCAGTTCGACAGGGAGGCCCTACAATGAGCAGTTCTTC
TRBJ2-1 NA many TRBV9 CASSFFGGPYNEQFF TGTGCCAGCAGTTTTTTCGGGGGGCCCTACAATGAGCAGTTCTTC
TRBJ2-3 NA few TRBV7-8 CASSLGAWPTDTQYF TGTGCCAGCAGCTTAGGGGCCTGGCCCACAGATACGCAGTATTTT
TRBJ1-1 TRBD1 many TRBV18 CASSPRDRWSTEAFF TGTGCCAGCTCACCCCGGGACAGATGGAGCACTGAAGCTTTCTTT
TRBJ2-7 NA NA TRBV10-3 CATIAVSSYEQYF TGTGCCACCATAGCGGTTTCCTCCTACGAGCAGTACTTC
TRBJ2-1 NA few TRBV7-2 CASSARRDLYNEQFF TGTGCCAGCAGCGCCAGAAGGGACTTATACAATGAGCAGTTCTTC
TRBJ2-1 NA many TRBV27 CASSLGDGSYNEQFF TGTGCCAGCAGTTTAGGAGACGGCTCCTACAATGAGCAGTTCTTC
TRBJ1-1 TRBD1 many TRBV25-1 CASSTRTGERAFF TGTGCCAGCAGTACTCGGACAGGGGAAAGAGCTTTCTTT
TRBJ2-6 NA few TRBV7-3 CASSRGGAGANVLTF TGTGCCAGCAGCCGAGGGGGGGCTGGGGCCAACGTCCTGACTTTC
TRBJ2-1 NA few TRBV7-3 CASSFETHPGEQFF TGTGCCAGCAGCTTCGAAACCCACCCGGGTGAGCAGTTCTTC
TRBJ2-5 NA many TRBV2 CASSPLTSFETQYF TGTGCCAGCAGTCCCCTGACTAGTTTTGAGACCCAGTACTTC
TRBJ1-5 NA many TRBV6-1 CASSGGGWSHQPQHF TGTGCCAGCAGTGGGGGGGGGTGGAGCCATCAGCCCCAGCATTTT
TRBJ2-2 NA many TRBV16 CASRRTGAGELFF TGTGCCAGCAGACGAACCGGGGCCGGGGAGCTGTTTTTT
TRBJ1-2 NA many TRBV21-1 CASSKAARPHYGYTF TGTGCCAGCAGCAAAGCGGCCAGGCCTCACTATGGCTACACCTTC
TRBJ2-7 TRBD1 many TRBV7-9 CASTTGSYEQYF TGTGCCAGCACGACAGGGAGCTACGAGCAGTACTTC
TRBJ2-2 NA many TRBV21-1 CASSKFGRGEDGELFF TGTGCCAGCAGCAAATTTGGTCGGGGAGAGGACGGGGAGCTGTTTTTT
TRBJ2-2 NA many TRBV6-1 CASSDQRRGTGGELFF TGTGCCAGCAGTGACCAACGCAGGGGGACTGGCGGGGAGCTGTTTTTT
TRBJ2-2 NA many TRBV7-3 CASSSDISDTGELFF TGTGCCAGCAGCTCGGACATAAGCGACACCGGGGAGCTGTTTTTT
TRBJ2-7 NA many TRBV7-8 CASTIPAGVTYEQYF TGTGCCAGCACCATACCGGCCGGGGTAACCTACGAGCAGTACTTC
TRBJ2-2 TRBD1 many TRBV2 CASSEGGQSPNTGELFF TGTGCCAGCAGTGAAGGGGGACAGAGCCCGAACACCGGGGAGCTGTTTTTT
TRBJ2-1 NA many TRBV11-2 CASSWGLDGFEQFF TGTGCCAGCAGCTGGGGACTCGACGGGTTTGAGCAGTTCTTC
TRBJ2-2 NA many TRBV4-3 CASSQEGPGLGQGGELFF TGCGCCAGCAGCCAAGAAGGGCCGGGACTCGGCCAGGGCGGGGAGCTGTTTTTT
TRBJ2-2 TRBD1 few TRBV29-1 CSVGPLDRGPDHTGELFF TGCAGCGTTGGTCCTTTGGACAGGGGGCCCGACCACACCGGGGAGCTGTTTTTT
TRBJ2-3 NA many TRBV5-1 CASSLALPTDTQYF TGCGCCAGCAGCTTGGCCCTCCCCACAGATACGCAGTATTTT
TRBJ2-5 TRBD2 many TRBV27 CASSFIGGGGAETQYF TGTGCCAGCAGTTTTATCGGGGGCGGGGGGGCCGAGACCCAGTACTTC
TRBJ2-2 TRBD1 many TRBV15 CATSRDPRGYSGTGELFF TGTGCCACCAGCAGAGATCCCAGGGGGTATTCGGGCACCGGGGAGCTGTTTTTT
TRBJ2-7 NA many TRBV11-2 CASASRGGYAYEQYF TGTGCCAGCGCTTCTAGGGGGGGTTATGCCTACGAGCAGTACTTC
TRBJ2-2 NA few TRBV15 CATSSHPGANTGELFF TGTGCCACCAGCTCCCACCCAGGGGCGAACACCGGGGAGCTGTTTTTT
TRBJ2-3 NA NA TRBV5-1 CASSLGRASTDTQYF TGCGCCAGCAGCTTGGGGCGGGCCAGCACAGATACGCAGTATTTT
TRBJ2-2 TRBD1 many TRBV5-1 CASSATGAPTGELFF TGCGCCAGCAGCGCGACAGGGGCCCCCACCGGGGAGCTGTTTTTT
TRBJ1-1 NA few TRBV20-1 CSQVGGTEAFF TGCAGCCAAGTGGGGGGCACTGAAGCTTTCTTT
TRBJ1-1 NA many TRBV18 CASSGNRDTEAFF TGTGCCAGCTCAGGTAACAGGGACACTGAAGCTTTCTTT
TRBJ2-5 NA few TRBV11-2 CASSGGVTGGHQETQYF TGTGCCAGCAGCGGAGGGGTAACGGGGGGCCACCAAGAGACCCAGTACTTC
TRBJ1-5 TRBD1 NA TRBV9 CASSDGQGYQPQHF TGTGCCAGCAGCGACGGACAGGGATACCAGCCCCAGCATTTT
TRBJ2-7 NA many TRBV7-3 CASSFIPRSSSSYEQYF TGTGCCAGCAGCTTTATCCCCCGGTCCTCTTCCTCCTACGAGCAGTACTTC
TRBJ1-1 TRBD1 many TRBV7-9 CASSSMTGMNTEAFF TGTGCCAGCAGCTCCATGACAGGGATGAACACTGAAGCTTTCTTT
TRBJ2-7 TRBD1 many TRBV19 CASSPTLRQGKHYEQYF TGTGCCAGTAGTCCAACCTTGCGACAGGGCAAGCACTACGAGCAGTACTTC